Listed below are T cell receptor beta chains from one sample, sequenced in a study of T cell repertoires in cytomegalovirus infection. TCRdb passed the reads through MiXCR, listing each CDR3 protein once. The sample consists of hundreds of thousands of distinct CDR3 sequences, 30% to 40% of them appearing once. What these receptors recognize is not known. The material sequenced was cultured CD8+ T cells from PBMCs, taken from culture after CMV antigen stimulation. These receptors were taken from a human donor in good health (CMV status not recorded). Some clones in this sample may be carry-over from other donors' samples. The CDR3 runs from the conserved cysteine through the conserved F or W. D genes are given only for firm matches. Only part of the rows carry a size: once, few, many, or a class if the clone is expanded.

j_call	d_call	v_call	clone_size	cdr3_aa	cdr3_nt
TRBJ1-4	.	TRBV28	.	CASRNTGTNPVEKLFF	TGTGCCAGCAGAAACACCGGGACAAATCCCGTTGAAAAACTGTTTTTT
TRBJ2-1	.	TRBV6-6	.	CATQLTGQANEQFF	TGTGCCACCCAGTTAACGGGGCAGGCCAATGAGCAGTTCTTC
TRBJ2-2	TRBD2	TRBV7-9	.	CASSFAKRLAGGNTGELFF	TGTGCCAGCAGCTTCGCAAAGAGACTAGCGGGGGGAAACACCGGGGAGCTGTTTTTT
TRBJ2-1	TRBD2	TRBV12-5	many	CASGLSGPAYNEQFF	TGTGCTAGTGGCCTTAGCGGGCCCGCCTACAATGAGCAGTTCTTC
TRBJ2-1	.	TRBV18	.	CASSPRPLVDEQFF	TGTGCCAGCTCACCACGGCCCCTAGTAGATGAGCAGTTCTTC
TRBJ2-2	TRBD1	TRBV2	once	CASREQGPNTGELFF	TGTGCCAGCAGAGAACAGGGGCCGAACACCGGGGAGCTGTTTTTT
TRBJ2-3	.	TRBV5-1	.	CASSYVGDTDTQYF	TGCGCCAGCAGTTATGTGGGCGACACAGATACGCAGTATTTT
TRBJ2-1	.	TRBV6-6	.	CASSPLRRDEQFF	TGTGCCAGCAGCCCACTCAGACGCGATGAGCAGTTCTTC
TRBJ2-3	TRBD2	TRBV7-8	few	CASENPGGGLADTQYF	TGTGCCAGCGAAAATCCGGGCGGGGGACTCGCAGATACGCAGTATTTT
TRBJ1-1	.	TRBV27	.	CASSLVPTGRNTEAFF	TGTGCCAGCAGTTTAGTCCCAACTGGGAGAAACACTGAAGCTTTCTTT
TRBJ2-1	TRBD2	TRBV7-8	.	CASSHHSGGASYEQFF	TGTGCCAGCAGCCATCATAGCGGGGGGGCCTCGTATGAGCAGTTCTTC
TRBJ2-1	TRBD1	TRBV20-1	few	CSARDQGASYNEQFF	TGCAGTGCTAGAGACCAGGGGGCAAGCTACAATGAGCAGTTCTTC
TRBJ2-1	TRBD1	TRBV4-2	.	CASSQDRGQGARGEQFF	TGTGCCAGCAGCCAAGATCGGGGACAGGGGGCGCGGGGTGAGCAGTTCTTC
TRBJ2-1	.	TRBV9	.	CASSVGLQGGGERDEQFF	TGTGCCAGCAGCGTAGGTTTACAGGGGGGAGGGGAAAGGGATGAGCAGTTCTTC
TRBJ2-3	.	TRBV12-3/TRBV12-4	many	CASSDGGNTQYF	TGTGCCAGCAGCGACGGGGGAAATACGCAGTATTTT
TRBJ2-3	TRBD1	TRBV28	.	CASLSPRTGVVDTQYF	TGTGCCAGCCTAAGCCCAAGGACAGGGGTGGTAGATACGCAGTATTTT
TRBJ2-5	TRBD2	TRBV29-1	.	CSVEVASGGVTKPETQYF	TGCAGCGTTGAAGTGGCTAGCGGGGGGGTTACAAAACCCGAGACCCAGTACTTC
TRBJ1-1	TRBD1	TRBV6-2/TRBV6-3	few	CASSIGQGGFNTEAFF	TGTGCCAGCAGTATCGGACAGGGGGGTTTTAACACTGAAGCTTTCTTT
TRBJ2-1	TRBD2	TRBV7-8	many	CASSLTSFNEQFF	TGTGCCAGCAGCCTGACTAGCTTCAATGAGCAGTTCTTC
TRBJ2-1	.	TRBV7-9	.	CASAKRGTLYNEQFF	TGTGCCAGCGCCAAACGGGGGACACTCTACAATGAGCAGTTCTTC
TRBJ2-3	.	TRBV12-5	once	CASGFGVEGDDTDTQYF	TGTGCTAGTGGTTTTGGGGTGGAGGGAGATGATACAGATACGCAGTATTTT
TRBJ2-2	.	TRBV12-3/TRBV12-4	.	CARSLGGWGTGALYF	.
TRBJ1-1	.	TRBV7-9	once	CASSLPGNSEAYF	TGTGCCAGCAGCTTACCGGGTAATTCTGAAGCTTACTTT
TRBJ1-2	.	TRBV7-6	.	CASSPTPAGRDGYTF	TGTGCCAGCAGCCCAACCCCGGCAGGAAGGGATGGCTACACCTTC
TRBJ1-2	.	TRBV28	few	CASSSLMTVDYGYTF	TGTGCCAGTTCATCTCTGATGACCGTGGACTATGGCTACACCTTC
TRBJ2-5	.	TRBV7-6	.	CASSQRTSRTRETQYF	TGTGCTAGCAGCCAGCGTACTAGTCGGACCCGGGAGACCCAGTACTTC
TRBJ2-3	.	TRBV18	.	CASSPPRESTDTQYF	TGTGCCAGCTCACCACCACGTGAAAGCACAGATACGCAGTATTTT
TRBJ1-4	.	TRBV6-6	.	CASSYSIDRFNEKLFF	TGTGCCAGCAGTTACTCTATTGACAGATTTAATGAAAAACTGTTTTTT
TRBJ2-5	.	TRBV7-9	many	CASSFGGVRETQYF	TGTGCCAGCAGCTTTGGCGGGGTACGAGAGACCCAGTACTTC
TRBJ1-1	TRBD1	TRBV27	few	CASTSRGGQGRENTEAFF	TGTGCCAGCACCTCAAGGGGGGGACAGGGGAGAGAGAACACTGAAGCTTTCTTT
TRBJ1-2	.	TRBV27	.	CASSLYPDYGYTF	TGTGCCAGCAGTTTATATCCAGACTATGGCTACACCTTC
TRBJ2-1	TRBD2	TRBV9	few	CASSVVSSGVSDEQFF	TGTGCCAGCAGCGTAGTGTCTAGCGGGGTGTCGGATGAGCAGTTCTTC
TRBJ2-1	.	TRBV2	.	CASSEARQAPYNEQFF	TGTGCCAGCAGTGAAGCGCGGCAGGCCCCCTACAATGAGCAGTTCTTC
TRBJ2-3	.	TRBV7-9	few	CASREIGTDTQYF	TGTGCCAGCAGGGAGATTGGCACAGATACGCAGTATTTT
TRBJ2-2	TRBD1	TRBV24-1	.	CATSETGGRTGELFF	TGTGCCACCAGCGAGACAGGGGGTCGAACCGGGGAGCTGTTTTTT
TRBJ2-1	.	TRBV7-2	many	CASSPLVGPYNEQFF	TGTGCCAGCAGCCCCCTCGTCGGACCCTACAATGAGCAGTTCTTC
TRBJ1-2	TRBD1	TRBV19	few	CASSPGQVVGYTF	TGTGCCAGTAGTCCAGGACAGGTAGTTGGCTACACCTTC
TRBJ1-2	TRBD1	TRBV9	few	CASSGPGQEKGGYTF	TGTGCCAGCAGCGGTCCGGGACAGGAAAAGGGTGGCTACACCTTC
TRBJ2-7	TRBD2	TRBV2	once	CASSEDEPKAGGSYEQYF	TGTGCCAGCAGTGAGGACGAACCCAAAGCGGGGGGATCCTACGAGCAGTACTTC
TRBJ2-5	TRBD2	TRBV6-1	many	CASSALAGGTDQETQYF	TGTGCCAGCAGTGCACTAGCGGGGGGGACAGATCAAGAGACCCAGTACTTC
TRBJ2-5	.	TRBV5-5	few	CASVPGAEETQYF	TGTGCCAGCGTCCCCGGGGCTGAAGAGACCCAGTACTTC
TRBJ2-2	.	TRBV2	few	CANLGRGTGELFF	TGTGCCAACCTGGGCCGTGGCACCGGGGAGCTGTTTTTT
TRBJ2-2	TRBD1	TRBV6-1	few	CASWRGGERPGELFF	TGTGCCAGCTGGCGAGGGGGCGAACGACCCGGGGAGCTGTTTTTT
TRBJ2-1	TRBD1	TRBV24-1	.	CVTRGQAYNEQFF	TGTGTCACCAGGGGACAGGCTTACAATGAGCAGTTCTTC
TRBJ1-2	.	TRBV6-2/TRBV6-3	.	CASSYSKSGDYGYTF	TGTGCCAGCAGTTACTCGAAGTCGGGAGACTATGGCTACACCTTC
TRBJ2-5	.	TRBV19	.	CASSMRGHQETQYF	TGTGCCAGTAGTATGAGGGGCCACCAAGAGACCCAGTACTTC
TRBJ1-6	.	TRBV5-6	few	CASSFSFSPLHF	TGTGCCAGCAGCTTTTCCTTTTCACCCCTCCACTTT
TRBJ2-2	TRBD1	TRBV7-6	many	CASSWTGDTGELFF	TGTGCCAGCAGTTGGACAGGGGACACCGGGGAGCTGTTTTTT
TRBJ1-2	.	TRBV6-6	.	CATLESNYGYTF	TGTGCCACCTTAGAGTCTAACTATGGCTACACCTTC
TRBJ1-6	TRBD1	TRBV7-6	many	CASSFSGGRGNSPLHF	TGTGCCAGCAGCTTTTCAGGGGGCAGGGGGAATTCACCCCTCCACTTT
TRBJ1-1	.	TRBV10-3	.	CAIMGAPQRTEAFF	TGTGCCATCATGGGGGCCCCCCAGAGGACTGAAGCTTTCTTT
TRBJ1-1	.	TRBV12-3/TRBV12-4	.	CASTPRGDGTEAFF	TGTGCCAGCACACCCCGAGGGGATGGGACTGAAGCTTTCTTT
TRBJ1-4	.	TRBV6-1	few	CASSPFPVPANEKLFF	TGTGCCAGCAGTCCCTTCCCGGTGCCGGCTAATGAAAAACTGTTTTTT
TRBJ2-2	.	TRBV20-1	.	CSARDRGGGTGELFF	TGCAGTGCTAGAGATCGGGGCGGAGGGACCGGGGAGCTGTTTTTT
TRBJ2-1	TRBD2	TRBV6-2/TRBV6-3	.	CASSYSIVLAGGYNEQFF	TGTGCCAGCAGTTACTCGATAGTATTAGCGGGGGGCTACAATGAGCAGTTCTTC
TRBJ2-1	TRBD2	TRBV7-8	many	CASSYGTSGDSYNEQFF	TGTGCCAGCAGCTACGGGACTAGCGGGGATTCCTACAATGAGCAGTTCTTC
TRBJ1-1	.	TRBV9	.	CASSVGVF	TGTGCCAGCAGCGTAGGAGTCTTT
TRBJ2-3	TRBD1	TRBV5-6	few	CASSLDWDRSTDTQYF	TGTGCCAGCAGCTTGGACTGGGACAGAAGCACAGATACGCAGTATTTT